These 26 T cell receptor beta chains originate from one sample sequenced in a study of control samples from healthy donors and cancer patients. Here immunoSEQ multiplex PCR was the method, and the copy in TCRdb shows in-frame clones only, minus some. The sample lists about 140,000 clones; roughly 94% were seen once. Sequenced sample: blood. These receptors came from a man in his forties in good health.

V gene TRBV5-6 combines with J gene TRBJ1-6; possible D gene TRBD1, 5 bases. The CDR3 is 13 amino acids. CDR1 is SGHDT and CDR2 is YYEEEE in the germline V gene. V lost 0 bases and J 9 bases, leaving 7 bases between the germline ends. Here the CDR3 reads CASSLGQGSPLHF. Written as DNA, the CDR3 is TGTGCCAGCAGCTTGGGGCAGGGTTCACCCCTCCACTTT.

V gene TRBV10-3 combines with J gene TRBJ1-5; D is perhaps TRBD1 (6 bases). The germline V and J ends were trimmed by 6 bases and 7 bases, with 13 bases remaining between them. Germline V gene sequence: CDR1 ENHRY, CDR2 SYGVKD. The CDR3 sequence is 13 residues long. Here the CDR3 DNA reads TGTGCCATCAGGACAGGATTAGACCAGCCCCAGCATTTT. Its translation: CAIRTGLDQPQHF.

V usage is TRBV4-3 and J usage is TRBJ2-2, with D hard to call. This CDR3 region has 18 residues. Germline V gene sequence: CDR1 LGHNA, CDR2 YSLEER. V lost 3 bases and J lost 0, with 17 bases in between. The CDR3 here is CASSQRFSDPSNTGELFF. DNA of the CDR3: TGCGCCAGCAGCCAGAGGTTCTCTGACCCCTCGAACACCGGGGAGCTGTTTTTT.

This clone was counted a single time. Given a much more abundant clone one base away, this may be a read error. CDR3 sequence reads: CASSHSSGANVLTF. CDR3 sequence (DNA): TGTGCCAGCAGTCACAGCTCTGGGGCCAACGTCCTGACTTTC. The chain uses TRBV6-5 and TRBJ2-6; no clear D. This CDR3 spans 14 amino acids. V dropped 5 bases and J dropped 0 bases, with 5 bases sitting between them. CDR1 is MNHEY, CDR2 SVGAGI, per germline.

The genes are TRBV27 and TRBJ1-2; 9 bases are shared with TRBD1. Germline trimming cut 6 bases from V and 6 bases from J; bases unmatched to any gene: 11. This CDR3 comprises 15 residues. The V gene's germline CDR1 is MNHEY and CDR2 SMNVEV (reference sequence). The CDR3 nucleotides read TGTGCCAGCAGAGTCCTAAATACAGGGGGCGATGGCTACACCTTC. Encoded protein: CASRVLNTGGDGYTF.

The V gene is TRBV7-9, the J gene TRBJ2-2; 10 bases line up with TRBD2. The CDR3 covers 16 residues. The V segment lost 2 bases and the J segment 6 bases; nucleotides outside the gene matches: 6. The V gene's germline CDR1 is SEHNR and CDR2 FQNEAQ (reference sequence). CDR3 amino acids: CASSLLSTSGPGELFF. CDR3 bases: TGTGCCAGCAGCTTACTTTCGACTAGCGGGCCCGGGGAGCTGTTTTTT.

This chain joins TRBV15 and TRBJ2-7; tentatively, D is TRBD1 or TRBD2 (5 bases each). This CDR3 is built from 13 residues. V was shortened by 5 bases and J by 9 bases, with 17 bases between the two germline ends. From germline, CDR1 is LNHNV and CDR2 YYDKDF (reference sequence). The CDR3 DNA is TGTGCCACCAGCGATAAAACCCGGGACGGGCAGTACTTC. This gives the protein CATSDKTRDGQYF.

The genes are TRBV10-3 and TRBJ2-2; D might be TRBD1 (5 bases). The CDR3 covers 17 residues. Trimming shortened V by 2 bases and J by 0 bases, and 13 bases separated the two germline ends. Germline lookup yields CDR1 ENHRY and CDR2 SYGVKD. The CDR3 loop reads CAISEGRVGPNTGELFF. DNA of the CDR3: TGTGCCATCAGTGAGGGCAGGGTGGGTCCGAACACCGGGGAGCTGTTTTTT.

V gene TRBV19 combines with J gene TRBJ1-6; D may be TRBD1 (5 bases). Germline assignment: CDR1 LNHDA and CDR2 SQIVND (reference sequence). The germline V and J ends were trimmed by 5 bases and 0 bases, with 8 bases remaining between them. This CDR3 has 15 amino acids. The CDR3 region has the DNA TGTGCCAGTAGTTCGACAGCCTCCTATAATTCACCCCTCCACTTT. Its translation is CASSSTASYNSPLHF.

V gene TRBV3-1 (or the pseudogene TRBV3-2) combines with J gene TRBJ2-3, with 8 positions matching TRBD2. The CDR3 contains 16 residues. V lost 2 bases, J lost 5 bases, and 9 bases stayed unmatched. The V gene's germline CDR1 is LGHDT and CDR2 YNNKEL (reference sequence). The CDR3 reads CASSQKAGVFVDTQYF. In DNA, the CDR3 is TGTGCCAGCAGCCAAAAAGCGGGAGTGTTCGTAGATACGCAGTATTTT.

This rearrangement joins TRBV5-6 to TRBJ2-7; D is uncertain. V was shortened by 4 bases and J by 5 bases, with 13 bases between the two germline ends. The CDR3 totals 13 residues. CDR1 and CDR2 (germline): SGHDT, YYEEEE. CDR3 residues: CASSVGINHEQYF. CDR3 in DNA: TGTGCCAGCAGCGTAGGTATAAACCACGAGCAGTACTTC.

CDR3: CASSRKITDTQYF. For the CDR3, the DNA is TGTGCCAGCAGTCGTAAGATAACAGATACGCAGTATTTT. V usage is TRBV6-2 or TRBV6-3 and J usage is TRBJ2-3; D ambiguous. The CDR3 consists of 13 residues. Between the trimmed V and J ends, which lost 5 bases and 3 bases, there was a span of 9 bases. Germline values: CDR1 MNHEY, CDR2 SVGEGT.

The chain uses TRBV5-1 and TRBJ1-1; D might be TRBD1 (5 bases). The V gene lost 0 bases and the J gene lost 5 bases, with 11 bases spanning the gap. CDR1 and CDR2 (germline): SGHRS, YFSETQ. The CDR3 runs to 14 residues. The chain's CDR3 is CASSLADSRTEAFF. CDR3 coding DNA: TGCGCCAGCAGCTTGGCCGACAGCAGGACTGAAGCTTTCTTT.

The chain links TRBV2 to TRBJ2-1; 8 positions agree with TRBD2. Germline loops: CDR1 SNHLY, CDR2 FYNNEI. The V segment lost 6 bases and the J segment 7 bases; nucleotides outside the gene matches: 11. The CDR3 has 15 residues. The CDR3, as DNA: TGTGCCAGCAGCTTACTAGCGGTGAACGGTAATGAGCAGTTCTTC. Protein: CASSLLAVNGNEQFF.

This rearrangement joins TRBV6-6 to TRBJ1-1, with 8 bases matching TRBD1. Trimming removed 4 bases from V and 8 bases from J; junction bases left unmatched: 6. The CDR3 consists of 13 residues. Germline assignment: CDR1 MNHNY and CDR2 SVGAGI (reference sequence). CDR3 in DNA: TGTGCCAGCAGTTTCCCCGACAGGGGAGAAGCTTTCTTT. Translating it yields CASSFPDRGEAFF.

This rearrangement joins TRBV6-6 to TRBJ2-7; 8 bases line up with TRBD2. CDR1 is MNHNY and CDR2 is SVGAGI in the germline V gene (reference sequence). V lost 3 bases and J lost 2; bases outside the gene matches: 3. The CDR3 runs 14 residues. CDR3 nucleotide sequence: TGTGCCAGCAGTTATCCCGGGGGGGCCTACGAGCAGTACTTC. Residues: CASSYPGGAYEQYF.

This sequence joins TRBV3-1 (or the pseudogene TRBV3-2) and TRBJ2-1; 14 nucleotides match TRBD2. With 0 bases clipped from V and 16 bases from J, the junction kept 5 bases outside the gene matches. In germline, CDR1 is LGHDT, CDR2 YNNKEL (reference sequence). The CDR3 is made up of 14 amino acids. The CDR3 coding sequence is TGTGCCAGCAGCCAAGATAGGGGACTAGCGGGAGTTTTCTTC. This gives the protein CASSQDRGLAGVFF.

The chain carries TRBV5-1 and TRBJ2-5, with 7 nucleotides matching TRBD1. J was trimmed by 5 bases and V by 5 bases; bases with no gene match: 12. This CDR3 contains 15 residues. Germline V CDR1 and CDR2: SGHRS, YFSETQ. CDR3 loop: CASRVGTVGSETQYF. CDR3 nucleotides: TGCGCCAGCAGAGTCGGGACAGTCGGATCGGAGACCCAGTACTTC.

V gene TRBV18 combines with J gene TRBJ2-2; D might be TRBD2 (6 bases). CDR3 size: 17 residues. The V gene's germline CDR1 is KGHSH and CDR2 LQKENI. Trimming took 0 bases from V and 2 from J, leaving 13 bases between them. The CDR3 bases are TGTGCCAGCTCACCACCGTGGCTAGCGCTTAACACCGGGGAGCTGTTTTTT. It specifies CASSPPWLALNTGELFF.

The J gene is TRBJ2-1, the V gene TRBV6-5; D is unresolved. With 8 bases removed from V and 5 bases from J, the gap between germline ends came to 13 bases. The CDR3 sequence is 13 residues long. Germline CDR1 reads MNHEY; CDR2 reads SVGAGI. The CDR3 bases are TGTGCCAGCTCCCTACACAGTAACAATGAGCAGTTCTTC. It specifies CASSLHSNNEQFF.

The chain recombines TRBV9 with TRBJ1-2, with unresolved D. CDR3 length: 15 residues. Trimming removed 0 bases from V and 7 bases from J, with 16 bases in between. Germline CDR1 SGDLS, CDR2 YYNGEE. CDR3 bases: TGTGCCAGCAGCGTAGGGAGGGAGGGTTGGATTGGCTACACCTTC. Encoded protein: CASSVGREGWIGYTF.

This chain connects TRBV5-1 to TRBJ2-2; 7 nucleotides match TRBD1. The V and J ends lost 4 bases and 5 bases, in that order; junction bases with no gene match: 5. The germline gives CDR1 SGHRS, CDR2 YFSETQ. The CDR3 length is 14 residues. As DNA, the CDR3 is TGCGCCAGCAGCGACCAGGGGGATACCGGGGAGCTGTTTTTT. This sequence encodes CASSDQGDTGELFF.

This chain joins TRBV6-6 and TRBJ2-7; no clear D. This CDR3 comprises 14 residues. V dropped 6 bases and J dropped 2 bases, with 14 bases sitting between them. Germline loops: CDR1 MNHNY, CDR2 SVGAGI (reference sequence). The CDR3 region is CASRDPGSPYEQYF. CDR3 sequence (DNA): TGTGCCAGCAGGGACCCAGGATCCCCCTACGAGCAGTACTTC.

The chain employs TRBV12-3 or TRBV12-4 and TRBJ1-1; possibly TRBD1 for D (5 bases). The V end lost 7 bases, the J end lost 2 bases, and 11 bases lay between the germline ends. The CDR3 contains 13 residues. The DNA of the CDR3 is TGTGCCAGCACCACTAGGGGAAACACTGAAGCTTTCTTT. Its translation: CASTTRGNTEAFF.

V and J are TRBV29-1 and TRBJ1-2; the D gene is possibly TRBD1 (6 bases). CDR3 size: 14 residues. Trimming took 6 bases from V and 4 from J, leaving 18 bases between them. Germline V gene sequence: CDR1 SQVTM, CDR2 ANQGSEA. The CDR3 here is CSVASGAFSYGYTF. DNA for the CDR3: TGCAGCGTAGCATCAGGGGCTTTTAGCTATGGCTACACCTTC.

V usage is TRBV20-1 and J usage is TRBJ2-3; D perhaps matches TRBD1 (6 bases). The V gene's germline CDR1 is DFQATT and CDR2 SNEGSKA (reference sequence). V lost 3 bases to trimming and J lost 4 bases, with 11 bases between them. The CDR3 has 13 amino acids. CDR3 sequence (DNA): TGCAGTGCTAGTTGGGGGCTGGCAGATACGCAGTATTTT. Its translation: CSASWGLADTQYF.